The next 20 T cell receptor beta chains were all read from a single sample in a study of control samples from healthy donors and cancer patients. TCRdb keeps only in-frame clones here, not all; method: immunoSEQ multiplex PCR. The data show 75,000 to 100,000 clones, around 90% seen once. Sequenced sample: blood. These receptors were taken from a human donor in good health. The donor label of this sample is uncertain.

The rearrangement uses TRBV27 and TRBJ1-4, with 8 bases that match TRBD1. Germline values: CDR1 MNHEY, CDR2 SMNVEV (reference sequence). Trimming took 6 bases from V and 7 from J; bases not matched to a gene: 16. This CDR3 is built from 17 residues. The CDR3 nucleotides read TGTGCCAGCAGACCTGGACAGGGTTATAGGGAATTTGAAAAACTGTTTTTT. Protein sequence: CASRPGQGYREFEKLFF.

Points on this clone: Other DNA sequences of this sample code for an identical CDR3. The chain employs TRBV9 and TRBJ2-1, with TRBD2 matching 7 bases. CDR1 and CDR2 (germline): SGDLS, YYNGEE. This CDR3 has 15 amino acids. Germline trimming cut 0 bases from V and 4 bases from J; bases unmatched to any gene: 4. In DNA form, the CDR3 reads TGTGCCAGCAGCGTAGGTCTAGCGGATTACAATGAGCAGTTCTTC. It is translated as CASSVGLADYNEQFF.

This chain links TRBV3-1 (or the pseudogene TRBV3-2) with TRBJ1-3, with TRBD1 matching over 7 bases. V was clipped by 4 bases and J by 0 bases; unmatched bases: 3. The CDR3 runs to 15 residues. The germline V gene encodes CDR1 LGHDT and CDR2 YNNKEL (reference sequence). The CDR3: CASSPWDSSGNTIYF. As DNA, the CDR3 is TGTGCCAGCAGCCCATGGGACAGCTCTGGAAACACCATATATTTT.

Concerning this clone itself: Other DNA sequences within the sample encode an identical CDR3. Here the CDR3 DNA reads TGCAGTGCTAGGCAGCAAGAGACCCAGTACTTC. It is translated as CSARQQETQYF. This chain links TRBV20-1 with TRBJ2-5; D is uncertain. The CDR3 spans 11 residues. Germline V gene lookup returns CDR1 DFQATT and CDR2 SNEGSKA (reference sequence). V lost 3 bases and J lost 2, with 4 bases in between.

The rearrangement links TRBV27 to TRBJ2-3; 11 bases agree with TRBD2. Germline V gene lookup returns CDR1 MNHEY and CDR2 SMNVEV (reference sequence). The V segment lost 5 bases and the J segment 2 bases; nucleotides outside the gene matches: 9. The CDR3 totals 17 residues. CDR3 DNA sequence: TGTGCCAGCAGTCCTAGGGAGACTAGCGGGGCCACAGATACGCAGTATTTT. As protein: CASSPRETSGATDTQYF.

About this clone itself: Germline and junction disagree at one end, which may indicate a read error. The V gene is TRBV6-6, the J gene TRBJ2-1; D possibly matches TRBD1 or TRBD2 (6 bases each). This CDR3 is 15 amino acids long. Germline V gene lookup returns CDR1 MNHNY and CDR2 SVGAGI (reference sequence). The CDR3 region is CATSNGGSSYNEQFF. Written as DNA, the CDR3 is TGTGCCACCAGTAACGGGGGCAGCTCCTACAATGAGCAGTTCTTC.

J is TRBJ2-7 and V is TRBV27; no clear D gene. This CDR3 is 13 amino acids long. Germline V gene data show CDR1 as MNHEY and CDR2 as SMNVEV (reference sequence). Deletions cut 3 bases from V and 5 bases from J, with 11 bases between. DNA for the CDR3: TGTGCCAGCAGTTTTAGCACTACCAACGAGCAGTACTTC. As protein: CASSFSTTNEQYF.

The genes are TRBV4-2 and TRBJ2-1; TRBD2 might be the D (5 bases). Germline-derived CDR1 and CDR2 are LGHNA and YNFKEQ. This CDR3 has 15 residues. Trimming took 5 bases from V and 6 from J, leaving 17 bases between them. The CDR3 sequence: CASSTRTAGLNEQFF. The DNA for the CDR3 is TGTGCCAGCAGCACCCGGACTGCAGGACTCAATGAGCAGTTCTTC.

V usage is TRBV14 and J usage is TRBJ2-1; D remains ambiguous. The CDR3 totals 14 residues. Per the germline V gene, CDR1 is SGHDN and CDR2 is FVKESK. V was clipped by 6 bases and J by 5 bases, with 14 bases between them. The CDR3 sequence is CASSYLGRDNEQFF. The DNA of the CDR3 is TGTGCCAGCAGTTATCTAGGACGGGACAATGAGCAGTTCTTC. The complete variable domain, with remaining parts taken from reference TRBV14 and TRBJ2-1, reads EAGVTQFPSHSVIEKGQTVTLRCDPISGHDNLYWYRRVMGKEIKFLLHFVKESKQDESGMPNNRFLAERTGGTYSTLKVQPAELEDSGVYFCASSYLGRDNEQFFGPGTRLTVL.

The chain joins TRBV18 to TRBJ2-1, with 10 bases fitting TRBD1. Losses at the gene ends were 3 bases for V and 9 bases for J; bases not matched to a gene: 8. This CDR3 has 15 residues. Per germline, CDR1 KGHSH and CDR2 LQKENI. The CDR3 nucleotides are TGTGCCAGCTCACCTTCGGGACAGGGGAGGGGTGAGCAGTTCTTC. Translation: CASSPSGQGRGEQFF.

A word on this clone: One junction end disagrees with the germline gene, perhaps due to a read error. The chain recombines TRBV5-4 with TRBJ1-1, with a weak D call TRBD1 (5 bases). The CDR3 contains 11 residues. CDR1 and CDR2 from the germline V gene are SGHNT and YYREEE (reference sequence). CDR3 sequence reads: CKTATNTEAFF. CDR3 nucleotides: TGCAAGACAGCAACGAACACTGAAGCTTTCTTT.

V is TRBV6-5 and J is TRBJ2-5; D is perhaps TRBD1 or TRBD2 (5 bases each). There are 13 residues in the CDR3. Germline V gives CDR1 MNHEY, CDR2 SVGAGI. V was clipped by 8 bases and J by 0 bases, with 10 bases between them. The CDR3 DNA is TGTGCCAGCTCAGGGACCTACCAAGAGACCCAGTACTTC. Its protein product is CASSGTYQETQYF.

J is TRBJ2-2 and V is TRBV7-9; D not resolved. From germline, CDR1 is SEHNR and CDR2 FQNEAQ (reference sequence). The CDR3 is 16 residues long. The V end lost 1 base, the J end lost 5 bases, and 14 bases lay between the germline ends. The DNA of the CDR3 is TGTGCCAGCAGCTTAGTGGCCCTTGTTGGGACCGGGGAGCTGTTTTTT. Translated, it gives CASSLVALVGTGELFF.

The J gene is TRBJ2-7, the V gene TRBV2; D remains unclear. CDR1 is SNHLY, CDR2 FYNNEI, per germline. Trimming cost V 2 bases and J 7 bases, with 15 bases left between them. The CDR3 contains 14 residues. CDR3: CASSEIVTLGEQYF. As DNA, the CDR3 is TGTGCCAGCAGTGAAATCGTCACCCTTGGAGAGCAGTACTTC.

This clone is deemed medium-sized (0.01 to 0.1%). CDR3 sequence (DNA): TGTGCCAGCAGCCAAGATCCGGGGGGAGACACAGATACGCAGTATTTT. Protein sequence: CASSQDPGGDTDTQYF. V gene TRBV3-1 (or the pseudogene TRBV3-2) combines with J gene TRBJ2-3, with 7 positions matching TRBD2. The germline V gene has CDR1 LGHDT and CDR2 YNNKEL (reference sequence). With 0 bases clipped from V and 2 bases from J, the junction kept 5 bases outside the gene matches. The CDR3 is made up of 16 amino acids.

This rearrangement joins TRBV28 to TRBJ2-1; D possibly corresponds to TRBD1 (5 bases). Germline values: CDR1 MDHEN, CDR2 SYDVKM. The CDR3 has 13 amino acids. The ends were cut back, 6 bases at V and 3 bases at J, with 9 bases in the middle. The CDR3 DNA is TGTGCCAGCAGCCTCGACAGCTACAATGAGCAGTTCTTC. It is translated as CASSLDSYNEQFF.

V is TRBV27 and J is TRBJ2-1; the D gene could be TRBD1 or TRBD2 (5 bases each). The germline V gene has CDR1 MNHEY and CDR2 SMNVEV (reference sequence). This CDR3 has 13 amino acids. V shed 3 bases and J shed 9 bases, with 12 bases lying between them. Here the CDR3 DNA reads TGTGCCAGCAGTTTTCGAGGGGTGGGTGAGCAGTTCTTC. Amino acids: CASSFRGVGEQFF.

The rearrangement links TRBV27 to TRBJ1-3; 9 nucleotides align to TRBD1. The CDR3 consists of 16 residues. Germline CDR1 and CDR2: MNHEY and SMNVEV (reference sequence). V gave up 5 bases and J gave up 0 bases; unmatched junction bases: 5. This CDR3 reads CASSTTGGLSGNTIYF. The DNA of the CDR3 is TGTGCCAGCAGTACGACAGGGGGTCTCTCTGGAAACACCATATATTTT.

The chain recombines TRBV27 with TRBJ1-2, with D unclear. CDR1 and CDR2 (germline): MNHEY, SMNVEV (reference sequence). This CDR3 spans 17 amino acids. V was cut by 2 bases and J by 0 bases, with 16 bases left in between. CDR3 sequence (DNA): TGTGCCAGCAGTTTAACTAGTCGGGCGGAACCTAACTATGGCTACACCTTC. Translation: CASSLTSRAEPNYGYTF.

V usage is TRBV5-1 and J usage is TRBJ1-2, with D uncertain. Germline values: CDR1 SGHRS, CDR2 YFSETQ. This CDR3 region has 13 residues. V shed 1 base and J shed 4 bases, with 8 bases lying between them. DNA for the CDR3: TGCGCCAGCAGCTTGTCTCAGACCTATGGCTACACCTTC. This codes for CASSLSQTYGYTF. Full variable domain (missing parts from reference TRBV5-1 and TRBJ1-2): KAGVTQTPRYLIKTRGQQVTLSCSPISGHRSVSWYQQTPGQGLQFLFEYFSETQRNKGNFPGRFSGRQFSNSRSEMNVSTLELGDSALYLCASSLSQTYGYTFGSGTRLTVV.